Given below is one T cell receptor (beta chain) in context. Its antigen is unidentified. Libraries of TCR beta came from quantitative 5'-RACE with molecular barcodes. TCRdb ran MiXCR on the 5' RACE reads and lists one entry per CDR3 protein. The sample includes some 840,000 distinct CDR3 sequences, about 10% seen only once; the top ten take approximately 0.46%. These data belong to a study of CD8 T cells in ankylosing spondylitis. Study results and caveats: What appeared characteristic of ankylosing spondylitis blood was a TCR beta motif of eight or nine highly homologous variants. Disease-linked clones reportedly showed significant enrichment in matched ankylosing spondylitis synovial fluid.

This CDR3 contains 12 residues. From germline, CDR1 is ENHRY and CDR2 SYGVKD. The V gene end was trimmed by 5 bases and the J gene end by 10 bases; junction bases not matched to a gene: 7. The source material was blood, either unsorted or a sorted T cell fraction (not recorded which). V and J are TRBV10-3 and TRBJ1-1; the match to TRBD1 covers 7 bases. This clonotype was sampled from a male donor with ankylosing spondylitis. The CDR3 DNA reads TGTGCCATCAGTTTAGACAGGGCAGGAGCTTTCTTT. Translating it yields CAISLDRAGAFF.